This T cell receptor beta chain was captured in a study of CD8 T cells in ankylosing spondylitis. Study results and limitations: In ankylosing spondylitis blood, a motif of eight highly homologous TCR beta variants appeared characteristic. Significantly higher representation of disease-linked clones was reported for matched ankylosing spondylitis synovial fluid. Both synovial fluid and blood in reactive arthritis had previously been reported to carry some motif variants. Peripheral blood held disease-linked clones only at relatively low frequency, and these were CD8+.

Library preparation for TCR beta used quantitative 5'-RACE with molecular barcodes. TCRdb recomputed calls from the 5' RACE reads with MiXCR, one row per CDR3 protein. The table records 700,000 to 1,000,000 distinct CDR3 sequences, approximately 12% of them present only once. J gave up 4 bases and V 5 bases, and 9 bases lay outside the gene matches. The CDR3 is made up of 15 amino acids. Germline loops: CDR1 SGHAT, CDR2 FQNNGV. In its sample, this clonotype was seen many times. Antigen specificity is unknown. This chain uses TRBV11-2 with TRBJ1-2, with 8 bases matching TRBD1. The receptor was derived from a male donor with ankylosing spondylitis. The material sequenced was blood, either unsorted or a sorted T cell fraction (not recorded which). For the CDR3, the DNA is TGTGCCAGCAGCCCGACCGGGACAGGAATCTATGGCTACACCTTC. Protein: CASSPTGTGIYGYTF.